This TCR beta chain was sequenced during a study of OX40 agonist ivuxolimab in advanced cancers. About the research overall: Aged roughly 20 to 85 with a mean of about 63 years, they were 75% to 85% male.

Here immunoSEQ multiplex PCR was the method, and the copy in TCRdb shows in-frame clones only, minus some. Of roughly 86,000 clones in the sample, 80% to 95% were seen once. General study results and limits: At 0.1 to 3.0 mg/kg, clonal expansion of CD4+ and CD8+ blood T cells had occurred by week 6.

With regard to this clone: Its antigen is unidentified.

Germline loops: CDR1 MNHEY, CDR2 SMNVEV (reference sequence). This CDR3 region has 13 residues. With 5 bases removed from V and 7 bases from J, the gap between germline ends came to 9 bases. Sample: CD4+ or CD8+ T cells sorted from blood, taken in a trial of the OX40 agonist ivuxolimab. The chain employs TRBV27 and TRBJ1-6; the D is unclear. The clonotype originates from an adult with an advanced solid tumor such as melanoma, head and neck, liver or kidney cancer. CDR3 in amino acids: CASSGVRNSPLHF. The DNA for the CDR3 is TGTGCCAGCAGTGGGGTACGAAATTCACCCCTCCACTTT.